This passage covers 27 T cell receptor beta chains from one sample sequenced in a study of blood T cell repertoires in COVID-19. Generated by immunoSEQ multiplex PCR, the TCRdb table keeps only in-frame clones and is missing some. The table has around 260,000 clones, 75% to 90% seen once. Sequenced: peripheral blood. These receptors were taken from a man aged 30-40 years with active or convalescent COVID-19.

The gene calls are TRBV6-5 and TRBJ2-7, with a possible D match to TRBD1 (5 bases). Per the germline V gene, CDR1 is MNHEY and CDR2 is SVGAGI. CDR3 size: 15 residues. V shed 0 bases and J shed 5 bases, with 14 bases lying between them. The CDR3 loop reads CASSYSPQGVNEQYF. CDR3 coding DNA: TGTGCCAGCAGTTACTCTCCTCAGGGTGTGAACGAGCAGTACTTC.

J is TRBJ1-2 and V is TRBV27, with TRBD1 as a possible D gene (6 bases). This CDR3 is 17 amino acids long. V shed 0 bases and J shed 8 bases, with 22 bases lying between them. Germline V gene data show CDR1 as MNHEY and CDR2 as SMNVEV (reference sequence). The CDR3 sequence is CASSLSWGSRGLEGYTF. DNA for the CDR3: TGTGCCAGCAGTTTATCGTGGGGCTCGCGGGGGCTGGAGGGCTACACCTTC.

This chain joins TRBV19 and TRBJ2-2; a possible D gene is TRBD1 (5 bases). V lost 4 bases and J lost 5, with 14 bases in between. CDR1 is LNHDA and CDR2 is SQIVND in the germline V gene (reference sequence). There are 15 residues in the CDR3. The CDR3 DNA is TGTGCCAGTAGTAAGCAGTCAGGGTGGACCGGGGAGCTGTTTTTT. The encoded protein is CASSKQSGWTGELFF.

The chain combines TRBV4-1 with TRBJ2-5; 7 nucleotides align to TRBD2. The germline gives CDR1 MGHRA, CDR2 YSYEKL. The V and J ends lost 1 base and 5 bases, in that order; junction bases with no gene match: 10. This CDR3 spans 16 amino acids. CDR3 bases: TGCGCCAGCAGCCAAGGAATCTCTAGCGGTAAGGAGACCCAGTACTTC. Its protein is CASSQGISSGKETQYF.

The rearrangement joins TRBV10-1 to TRBJ1-2; TRBD1 aligns across 7 bases. Trimming took 2 bases from V and 3 from J; bases not matched to a gene: 0. The germline gives CDR1 WNHNN, CDR2 SYGVQD (reference sequence). The CDR3 totals 13 residues. CDR3 in DNA: TGCGCCAGCAGTGAGGGACAGGACTATGGCTACACCTTC. Translating it yields CASSEGQDYGYTF.

This clone was detected only once. The chain combines TRBV25-1 with TRBJ1-1; TRBD1 might be the D (5 bases). V lost 0 bases, J lost 1 base, and 12 bases lay in between. The CDR3 consists of 16 residues. Germline-derived CDR1 and CDR2 are MGHDK and SYGVNS. The CDR3 nucleotides read TGTGCCAGCAGTGAATATATTCAGGGCGGGAACACTGAAGCTTTCTTT. This translates into CASSEYIQGGNTEAFF.

This rearrangement joins TRBV6-5 to TRBJ1-6, with 11 bases fitting TRBD1. V shed 8 bases, J shed 7 bases, and the junction held 7 bases outside the gene matches. The CDR3 runs 15 residues. The germline V gene encodes CDR1 MNHEY and CDR2 SVGAGI. The CDR3 is CASHGQGAPNSPLHF. The CDR3 coding sequence is TGTGCCAGCCACGGACAGGGGGCTCCGAATTCACCCCTCCACTTT.

The CDR3 DNA follows: TGTGCCAGCAGCTCTAGCGGGGGGGCCATTGAGACCCAGTACTTC. Translation gives CASSSSGGAIETQYF. The rearrangement links TRBV7-7 to TRBJ2-5; 12 bases align to TRBD2. The germline V gene encodes CDR1 SSHAT and CDR2 FNYEAQ (reference sequence). The CDR3 has 15 amino acids. V lost 4 bases to trimming and J lost 5 bases; unmatched junction nucleotides: 5.

This clone was found a few times. This sequence joins TRBV5-4 and TRBJ1-1, with 7 positions matching TRBD1. The CDR3 contains 17 residues. Trimming removed 0 bases from V and 0 bases from J; junction bases left unmatched: 8. Per germline, CDR1 SGHNT and CDR2 YYREEE (reference sequence). The CDR3 is CASSLVRVGQVNTEAFF. Here the CDR3 DNA reads TGTGCCAGCAGCTTGGTTAGGGTTGGACAGGTGAACACTGAAGCTTTCTTT.

The sample holds a few counts of this clone. The rearrangement uses TRBV7-9 and TRBJ2-7, with D maybe TRBD1 (5 bases). Trimming removed 6 bases at V and 0 bases at J, with 15 bases between. CDR3 length equals 15 residues. Germline CDR1 SEHNR, CDR2 FQNEAQ (reference sequence). The CDR3: CASSPNQGNSYEQYF. CDR3 coding DNA: TGTGCCAGCAGTCCCAACCAGGGAAACTCCTACGAGCAGTACTTC.

V usage is TRBV7-9 and J usage is TRBJ2-1, with 9 bases fitting TRBD1. CDR3 size: 15 residues. J lost 6 bases, V lost 6 bases, and 9 bases had no gene match. Per germline, CDR1 SEHNR and CDR2 FQNEAQ (reference sequence). In DNA, the CDR3 is TGTGCCAGCAGACAAACAGGGGGCCAATCCAATGAGCAGTTCTTC. Translation: CASRQTGGQSNEQFF.

The chain carries TRBV30 and TRBJ1-3; no reliable D call. Trimming pared 1 base from V and 7 bases from J, leaving 14 bases between. Germline V gene sequence: CDR1 GTSNPN, CDR2 SVGIG (reference sequence). The CDR3 is made up of 14 amino acids. The CDR3 here is CAWSGLGRRNTIYF. CDR3 coding DNA: TGTGCCTGGAGTGGCTTAGGTCGGAGGAACACCATATATTTT. Combining the CDR3 with reference TRBV30 and TRBJ1-3 gives the whole variable domain SQTIHQWPATLVQPVGSPLSLECTVEGTSNPNLYWYRQAAGRGLQLLFYSVGIGQISSEVPQNLSASRPQDRQFILSSKKLLLSDSGFYLCAWSGLGRRNTIYFGEGSWLTVV.

This clone has a single count. The V and J genes are TRBV30 and TRBJ2-7; 8 bases agree with TRBD1. Germline CDR1 reads GTSNPN; CDR2 reads SVGIG (reference sequence). V trimming: 0 bases; J trimming: 6 bases; junction bases outside the gene matches: 7. The CDR3 contains 14 residues. The CDR3 bases are TGTGCCTGGAGTGTTGCGGCAGGGGGCTCCGAGCAGTACTTC. It encodes CAWSVAAGGSEQYF.

The chain joins TRBV6-5 to TRBJ2-7, with 7 bases aligning to TRBD2. CDR3 length: 16 amino acids. Germline values: CDR1 MNHEY, CDR2 SVGAGI. V was pared by 3 bases and J by 0 bases, with 8 bases of the junction left unmatched. The CDR3 DNA sequence: TGTGCCAGCAGTTATGGTGGGGACTACCTCTCCTACGAGCAGTACTTC. It encodes CASSYGGDYLSYEQYF.

The genes are TRBV5-1 and TRBJ1-3; TRBD1 matches 8 bases. With 3 bases clipped from V and 4 bases from J, the junction kept 9 bases outside the gene matches. The CDR3 has 16 amino acids. In germline, CDR1 is SGHRS, CDR2 YFSETQ. For the CDR3, the DNA is TGCGCCAGCAGCTCTGGCGGACAGGGTCCGGGAAACACCATATATTTT. It specifies CASSSGGQGPGNTIYF.

V usage is TRBV11-3 and J usage is TRBJ2-5; D is undetermined. Germline values: CDR1 SGHNT, CDR2 YENEEA. Trimming took 1 base from V and 1 from J, leaving 10 bases between them. CDR3 length: 15 residues. CDR3 bases: TGTGCCAGCAGCTTAGGGCGACATCTCCAAGAGACCCAGTACTTC. Translation gives CASSLGRHLQETQYF.

The gene calls are TRBV19 and TRBJ1-1; D is ambiguous. V lost 3 bases and J lost 1, with 6 bases in between. This CDR3 is 13 amino acids long. The germline V gene has CDR1 LNHDA and CDR2 SQIVND (reference sequence). The CDR3 sequence: CASSISWNTEAFF. The CDR3 DNA reads TGTGCCAGTAGTATCTCTTGGAACACTGAAGCTTTCTTT.

The V and J genes are TRBV21-1 and TRBJ1-1; TRBD1 is taken as the D call from the table, unchecked against the DNA. TRBV21-1 is deemed a pseudogene. The CDR3 loop spans 15 amino acids. CDR3 sequence (DNA): TGTGCCAGCAGCAAGTCAGGGGGTATGAACACTGAAGCTTTCTTT. Amino acids: CASSKSGGMNTEAFF.

This clone was seen only a few times. The V and J genes are TRBV3-1 (or the pseudogene TRBV3-2) and TRBJ1-1, with 7 bases that match TRBD1. The CDR3 extends over 13 amino acids. Germline loops: CDR1 LGHDT, CDR2 YNNKEL (reference sequence). J lost 4 bases, V lost 3 bases, and 2 bases had no gene match. CDR3 DNA sequence: TGTGCCAGCAGCCACCCAGGGGGCACTGAAGCTTTCTTT. Its translation is CASSHPGGTEAFF.

In its sample, this clone was seen a few times. The chain joins TRBV18 to TRBJ2-7, with TRBD2 identical over 7 bases. V shed 1 base, J shed 5 bases, and the junction held 14 bases outside the gene matches. The germline CDR1 and CDR2 sequences are KGHSH and LQKENI. The CDR3 spans 17 residues. The CDR3 protein is CASSPRLGGAGNHEQYF. The CDR3 nucleotides read TGTGCCAGCTCACCACGCCTCGGGGGAGCGGGGAATCACGAGCAGTACTTC.

The sample holds one count of this clone. The chain couples TRBV10-2 to TRBJ2-7; 11 bases align to TRBD2. Trimming removed 6 bases from V and 3 bases from J; junction bases left unmatched: 4. The CDR3 has 14 residues. CDR1 WSHSY and CDR2 SAAADI come from the germline V gene. In DNA, the CDR3 is TGCGCCAGCAGAACCGGGACTAGCGGCTACGAGCAGTACTTC. Translating gives CASRTGTSGYEQYF.

This clone was seen just once. V and J are TRBV5-4 and TRBJ2-3; 10 bases are shared with TRBD1. This CDR3 spans 14 amino acids. Germline CDR1 is SGHNT and CDR2 is YYREEE (reference sequence). J was trimmed by 1 base and V by 6 bases; bases with no gene match: 2. The CDR3 loop reads CASTGTGGTDTQYF. CDR3 DNA: TGTGCCAGCACCGGGACAGGGGGCACAGATACGCAGTATTTT.

This clone was found once. The chain is built from TRBV20-1 and TRBJ1-2, with D uncertain. The V and J ends lost 7 bases and 6 bases respectively, with 12 bases between them. Germline loops: CDR1 DFQATT, CDR2 SNEGSKA (reference sequence). The CDR3 has 11 residues. CDR3 sequence reads: CSGTDLDGYTF. In DNA form, the CDR3 reads TGCAGTGGTACAGACCTTGATGGCTACACCTTC.

This rearrangement joins TRBV13 to TRBJ2-7, with 8 positions matching TRBD1. This CDR3 is built from 13 residues. V shed 5 bases, J shed 5 bases, and the junction held 5 bases outside the gene matches. Per germline, CDR1 PRHDT and CDR2 FYEKMQ (reference sequence). The DNA of the CDR3 is TGTGCCAGCAGCCCGGGACAGGTAGACGAGCAGTACTTC. It specifies CASSPGQVDEQYF.

This rearrangement joins TRBV27 to TRBJ1-2; 7 bases align to TRBD1. J was trimmed by 6 bases and V by 5 bases; bases with no gene match: 12. CDR3 size: 15 residues. Germline values: CDR1 MNHEY, CDR2 SMNVEV (reference sequence). CDR3 protein: CASSTTRGGPNGYTF. The CDR3 nucleotides read TGTGCCAGCAGTACAACCCGAGGGGGCCCCAATGGCTACACCTTC.

This chain links TRBV7-6 with TRBJ1-3; the D is unclear. Trimming took off 1 base at V and 3 bases at J, with 16 bases between the two ends. This CDR3 region has 17 residues. Per the germline V gene, CDR1 is SGHVS and CDR2 is FNYEAQ. DNA for the CDR3: TGTGCCAGCAGCTTAGGTGGAGGAAAAGGGTATGGAAACACCATATATTTT. Protein: CASSLGGGKGYGNTIYF.

The rearrangement joins TRBV6-5 to TRBJ1-3; 8 bases map to TRBD1. J gave up 0 bases and V 6 bases, and 4 bases lay outside the gene matches. The CDR3 sequence is 15 residues long. The V gene's germline CDR1 is MNHEY and CDR2 SVGAGI. The CDR3 nucleotides read TGTGCCAGCAGAAGGGACAGGAGCTCTGGAAACACCATATATTTT. Its translation is CASRRDRSSGNTIYF.